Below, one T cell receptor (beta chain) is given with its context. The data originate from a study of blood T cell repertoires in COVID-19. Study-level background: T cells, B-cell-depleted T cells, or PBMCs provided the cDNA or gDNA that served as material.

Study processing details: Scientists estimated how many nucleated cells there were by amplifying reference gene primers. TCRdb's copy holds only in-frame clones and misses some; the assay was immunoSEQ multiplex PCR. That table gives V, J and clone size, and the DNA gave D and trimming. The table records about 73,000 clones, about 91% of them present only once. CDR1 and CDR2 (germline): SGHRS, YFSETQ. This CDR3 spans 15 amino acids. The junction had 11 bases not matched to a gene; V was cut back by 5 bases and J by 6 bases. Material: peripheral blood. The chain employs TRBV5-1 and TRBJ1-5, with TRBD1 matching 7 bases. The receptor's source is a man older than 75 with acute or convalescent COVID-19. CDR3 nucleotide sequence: TGCGCCAGCAGTGCCGGGGCAGGGGGTAGTCAGCCCCAGCATTTT. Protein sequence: CASSAGAGGSQPQHF. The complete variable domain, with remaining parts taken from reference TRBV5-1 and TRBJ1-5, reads KAGVTQTPRYLIKTRGQQVTLSCSPISGHRSVSWYQQTPGQGLQFLFEYFSETQRNKGNFPGRFSGRQFSNSRSEMNVSTLELGDSALYLCASSAGAGGSQPQHFGDGTRLSIL.